The T cell receptor (beta chain) described here comes from a study of T cell clonotyping in hematopoietic cell transplantation. This table comes from immunoSEQ multiplex PCR, and its TCRdb copy is limited to in-frame clones, with some not included. Of 10,000 to 11,000 clones listed, less than 60% are singletons. V was trimmed by 5 bases and J by 11 bases, leaving 15 bases between them. The CDR3 totals 11 residues. Germline V gene lookup returns CDR1 SQVTM and CDR2 ANQGSEA. The sample in question was peripheral blood mononuclear cells, obtained 100 days after allogeneic stem cell transplant. The origin of this receptor is a female patient aged 50-59 years who had an allogeneic stem cell transplant from an unrelated donor, so the T cells may come from the graft donor. Some clones in this sample may be carry-over from other donors' samples. V and J are TRBV29-1 and TRBJ1-2, with D possibly being TRBD1 (5 bases). The DNA for the CDR3 is TGCAGCGTTCCTGAGCCGGGGGGATACACCTTC. It encodes CSVPEPGGYTF.